This TCR beta chain is drawn from a study of T cell responses to AZD1222 COVID-19 vaccine. Whole-study results and caveats: Vaccine-associated CD4 TCRs ranged over spike, dominating at 160-218 and 743-854. Two AZD1222 doses significantly raised spike-specific TCR breadth and depth over controls. Nearly half of unique spike-specific TCRs reportedly avoided B.1.351 and B.1.1.7 mutated regions. White British donors predominated, females outnumbered males, and clonal diversity was possibly underestimated.

A remark on this clone: Its specificity is unknown.

This CDR3 has 14 residues. Per germline, CDR1 SGHTA and CDR2 FQGTGA. The trim removed 5 bases at V and 4 bases at J, leaving 6 bases unmatched. Assay used: immunoSEQ multiplex PCR; TCRdb lists only in-frame clones, some missing. Of 200,000 or so clones listed, approximately 95% were seen once; the top ten hold less than 1.2%. The source was peripheral blood, collected 28 days after the second AZD1222 dose. The chain joins TRBV7-3 to TRBJ2-5; 8 nucleotides agree with TRBD1. This sequence originates from an adult who received the AZD1222 COVID-19 vaccine. The DNA of the CDR3 is TGTGCCAGCAGCCCCGACAGGGGCAGAGAGACCCAGTACTTC. Encoded protein: CASSPDRGRETQYF.